The TCR beta chain described here comes from a study of cytotoxic CD8 clonotypes in ibrutinib-treated CLL. As for the study in general: Per sample, productive templates averaged around 250,000 and productive rearrangements averaged around 94,000. The study's findings and limits: Higher circulating CD8+ T-cell counts strongly accompanied higher baseline clonality, above age-matched healthy donors.

Comment on this clone: As yet, its antigen is unknown. Mismatch with germline at one junction end may stem from a read error.

The germline CDR1 and CDR2 sequences are SSHAT and FNYEAQ (reference sequence). The CDR3 runs 13 residues. TCRdb's table, derived via immunoSEQ multiplex PCR, lists solely in-frame clones and lacks some. The sample yields approximately 190,000 clones, 70% seen once. This rearrangement joins TRBV7-7 to TRBJ2-3; 7 bases agree with TRBD1. The sample in question was PBMCs, obtained after 12 months of ibrutinib treatment. The sequence was collected from a human donor with chronic lymphocytic leukemia. The CDR3 spells CASSLDRVDTQYF. CDR3 DNA sequence: TGTGCTAGCAGCTTAGACAGGGTGGATACGCAGTATTTT.